This TCR beta chain was identified in a study of long-term antiretroviral therapy in people with HIV. Points from the study as a whole: With ART, diversity went up but was still lower than in transplant donor controls. Specimens of blood were obtained during about 2003 to 2018, possibly under older ART regimens. Clones with expansion before ART led the repertoire at all time points.

The assay used was immunoSEQ (version v3.0), run at survey level. Profiling relied on immunoSEQ multiplex PCR, and the TCRdb table lists in-frame clones only, not all of them. The table shows about 39,000 clones, with 75% to 90% occurring only once. The CDR3 is made up of 18 amino acids. Looked up from germline, CDR1 is SGHNT and CDR2 is YYREEE (reference sequence). Trimming stripped 4 bases from V and 5 bases from J, with 27 bases between. On this clone: The target antigen is unknown.

Material: unsorted PBMCs, obtained 3.1 years after starting antiretroviral therapy. The V gene is TRBV5-4, the J gene TRBJ2-5; possibly TRBD1 for D (7 bases). The TCR was taken from a woman in her fifties or sixties with HIV. CDR3 protein: CASSLDPRDSGPGETQYF. The CDR3 DNA reads TGTGCCAGCAGCCTAGACCCCCGGGACAGCGGGCCCGGGGAGACCCAGTACTTC.